One and the same sample provided the 4 T cell receptor beta chains below, sequenced in a study of metastatic and nonmetastatic thyroid tumors. TCRdb ran MiXCR on the PCR reads. The profile shows about 69,000 clones, 12% to 15% of them singletons. Until they underwent thyroid surgery, no patient had received any treatment. What was sequenced was blood. The source of these receptors is a male donor with papillary thyroid cancer or a benign thyroid nodule (not recorded which). Some clones in this sample may be carry-over from other donors' samples.

This clone was seen at least ten times. This chain connects TRBV19 to TRBJ2-2; 11 bases match TRBD2. The CDR3 contains 15 residues. In germline, CDR1 is LNHDA, CDR2 SQIVND (reference sequence). Trimming cost V 6 bases and J 4 bases; bases outside gene matches: 4. The CDR3 region has the DNA TGTGCCAGTAGGAAAGGGACTAGCGGCACCGGGGAGCTGTTTTTT. This translates into CASRKGTSGTGELFF.

A remark on this clone: A much larger clone is a single base away; this may be a read error. This chain links TRBV5-4 with TRBJ2-1, with D perhaps matching TRBD2 (6 bases). This CDR3 is 15 amino acids long. Germline V gene lookup returns CDR1 SGHNT and CDR2 YYREEE (reference sequence). In nucleotides, the CDR3 is TGTTCCAGCAGCTTGGATAGCGGCTCCTACAATGAGCAGTTCTTC. This encodes CSSSLDSGSYNEQFF. The whole variable domain, remainder taken from reference TRBV5-4 and TRBJ2-1, is ETGVTQSPTHLIKTRGQQVTLRCSSQSGHNTVSWYQQALGQGPQFIFQYYREEENGRGNFPPRFSGLQFPNYSSELNVNALELDDSALYLCSSSLDSGSYNEQFFGPGTRLTVL.

Many counts were recorded for this clone. A much larger clone differs by one base, so this may be a read error. CDR3 amino acids: CASSLQQGAPAEAFF. In DNA, the CDR3 is TGTGCCAGCAGCTTACAACAGGGGGCGCCCGCTGAAGCTTTCTTT. This rearrangement joins TRBV7-2 to TRBJ1-1, with TRBD1 identical over 9 bases. Germline CDR1 reads SGHTA; CDR2 reads FQGNSA. CDR3 size: 15 residues. The V segment lost 2 bases and the J segment 6 bases; nucleotides outside the gene matches: 7. The whole variable domain, remainder taken from reference TRBV7-2 and TRBJ1-1, is GAGVSQSPSNKVTEKGKDVELRCDPISGHTALYWYRQSLGQGLEFLIYFQGNSAPDKSGLPSDRFSAERTGGSVSTLTIQRTQQEDSAVYLCASSLQQGAPAEAFFGQGTRLTVV.

This clone was seen many times. V usage is TRBV6-5 and J usage is TRBJ2-7; D is unresolved. V gave up 0 bases and J gave up 7 bases, with 10 bases separating them. Germline-derived CDR1 and CDR2 are MNHEY and SVGAGI. This CDR3 is 13 amino acids long. For the CDR3, the DNA is TGTGCCAGCAGTTACTCTCACACCGGGGAGCAGTACGTC. It encodes CASSYSHTGEQYV.